Shown below are 29 T cell receptor beta chains from a single sample sequenced in a study of cytomegalovirus exposure and HLA in healthy donors. TCRdb's copy holds only in-frame clones and misses some; the assay was immunoSEQ multiplex PCR. The data hold about 83,000 clones, with approximately 96% observed a single time. Source material: PBMCs. These receptors all stem from a young woman in good health and CMV-seronegative.

This clone was observed a single time. The chain carries TRBV5-1 and TRBJ2-2; TRBD1 matches at 7 bases. The V gene's germline CDR1 is SGHRS and CDR2 YFSETQ. The CDR3 contains 14 residues. V was pared by 4 bases and J by 5 bases, with 5 bases of the junction left unmatched. The CDR3 DNA sequence: TGCGCCAGCAGCAGGGGACAGCGGACCGGGGAGCTGTTTTTT. Protein sequence: CASSRGQRTGELFF.

V gene TRBV5-8 combines with J gene TRBJ2-5; TRBD2 matches at 9 bases. Germline V gene lookup returns CDR1 SGHTS and CDR2 YDEGEE. The CDR3 covers 15 residues. After removal of 4 bases from V and 5 bases from J, the junction contained 9 bases not matched to a gene. CDR3 sequence: CASSRGASGTETQYF. The CDR3 region has the DNA TGTGCCAGCAGCAGGGGGGCTAGCGGGACCGAGACCCAGTACTTC.

In DNA, the CDR3 is TGTGCCAGCAGTTACCCGACAGGGGGCATCGAGACCCAGTACTTC. Its protein product is CASSYPTGGIETQYF. The rearrangement uses TRBV6-5 and TRBJ2-5, with 10 bases identical to TRBD1. V was clipped by 2 bases and J by 5 bases; unmatched bases: 5. The germline gives CDR1 MNHEY, CDR2 SVGAGI. The CDR3 runs 15 residues.

The chain has TRBV5-4 and TRBJ2-3; D is undetermined. The CDR3 is made up of 14 amino acids. CDR1 and CDR2 (germline): SGHNT, YYREEE (reference sequence). V lost 5 bases, J lost 0 bases, and 10 bases lay in between. CDR3 in DNA: TGTGCCAGCAGTGATCGGCGGAGCACAGATACGCAGTATTTT. It specifies CASSDRRSTDTQYF.

The chain carries TRBV7-8 and TRBJ2-2; TRBD1 might be the D (6 bases). The CDR3 runs 15 residues. Germline loops: CDR1 SGHVS, CDR2 FQNEAQ. The V gene lost 5 bases and the J gene lost 5 bases, with 15 bases spanning the gap. The CDR3: CASSRTGLGTGELFF. The CDR3, as DNA: TGTGCCAGCAGCCGTACAGGGTTGGGGACCGGGGAGCTGTTTTTT.

V is TRBV19 and J is TRBJ2-1; 11 nucleotides agree with TRBD2. Germline V gene sequence: CDR1 LNHDA, CDR2 SQIVND (reference sequence). The V segment lost 6 bases and the J segment 8 bases; nucleotides outside the gene matches: 12. This CDR3 is built from 16 residues. Here the CDR3 DNA reads TGTGCCAGTAGCATACTAGCGGGAGTTTTTATCGATGAGCAGTTCTTC. Translation gives CASSILAGVFIDEQFF.

The CDR3: CASSVGVAGQLSSYEQYF. DNA for the CDR3: TGTGCCAGCAGCGTAGGTGTAGCGGGGCAGTTAAGCTCCTACGAGCAGTACTTC. The chain joins TRBV9 to TRBJ2-7, with TRBD2 matching 8 bases. CDR3 length equals 18 residues. V trimming: 0 bases; J trimming: 0 bases; junction bases outside the gene matches: 11. The germline gives CDR1 SGDLS, CDR2 YYNGEE.

The V gene is TRBV7-9, the J gene TRBJ1-2, with no clear D. CDR3 length: 15 residues. V lost 1 base to trimming and J lost 1 base, with 10 bases between them. Germline lookup yields CDR1 SEHNR and CDR2 FQNEAQ (reference sequence). As DNA, the CDR3 is TGTGCCAGCAGCTTAGGGACTGCCGTTAACTATGGCTACACCTTC. Translation: CASSLGTAVNYGYTF.

The chain has TRBV27 and TRBJ1-2, with 7 bases fitting TRBD1. Germline CDR1 MNHEY, CDR2 SMNVEV (reference sequence). The junction had 6 bases not matched to a gene; V was cut back by 2 bases and J by 6 bases. This CDR3 has 14 residues. Here the CDR3 reads CASSLRGGADGYTF. The CDR3 DNA reads TGTGCCAGCAGTTTAAGAGGGGGCGCGGATGGCTACACCTTC.

This chain uses TRBV7-6 with TRBJ2-1; 7 positions match TRBD2. This CDR3 contains 16 residues. The V segment lost 5 bases and the J segment 0 bases; nucleotides outside the gene matches: 7. From germline, CDR1 is SGHVS and CDR2 FNYEAQ. CDR3 in amino acids: CASSPTSRSSYNEQFF. CDR3 coding DNA: TGTGCCAGCAGCCCGACTAGCAGGAGCTCCTACAATGAGCAGTTCTTC.

This chain's CDR3 is CASSLNSLYYEQYF. The CDR3 DNA reads as TGTGCCAGTAGTTTGAACTCCCTTTACTACGAGCAGTACTTC. The gene calls are TRBV19 and TRBJ2-7; D is uncertain. V gave up 5 bases and J gave up 3 bases, with 14 bases separating them. Germline CDR1 LNHDA, CDR2 SQIVND (reference sequence). This CDR3 has 14 residues.

The V and J genes are TRBV2 and TRBJ2-3, with 7 bases identical to TRBD1. V shed 8 bases and J 0 bases; nucleotides not matched to a gene: 5. CDR1 SNHLY and CDR2 FYNNEI come from the germline V gene. The CDR3 is 14 residues long. The DNA of the CDR3 is TGTGCCAGCGGCCGGGACAGTAGCACAGATACGCAGTATTTT. Translating gives CASGRDSSTDTQYF.

The J gene is TRBJ2-7, the V gene TRBV6-5; no reliable D call. Germline lookup yields CDR1 MNHEY and CDR2 SVGAGI. Trimming shortened V by 0 bases and J by 6 bases, and 9 bases separated the two germline ends. CDR3 size: 13 residues. CDR3 protein: CASSYSRLSEQYF. In DNA, the CDR3 is TGTGCCAGCAGTTACTCGCGGTTGTCCGAGCAGTACTTC.

The J gene is TRBJ1-1, the V gene TRBV5-6; D not certain. With 9 bases removed from V and 4 bases from J, the gap between germline ends came to 25 bases. This CDR3 comprises 16 residues. Germline CDR1 reads SGHDT; CDR2 reads YYEEEE. CDR3 loop: CATKPRNHGKGTEAFF. DNA of the CDR3: TGTGCCACGAAACCCCGAAATCACGGGAAGGGCACTGAAGCTTTCTTT.

J is TRBJ2-7 and V is TRBV10-3; 11 nucleotides line up with TRBD1. Losses at the gene ends were 5 bases for V and 6 bases for J; bases not matched to a gene: 6. Germline V gives CDR1 ENHRY, CDR2 SYGVKD. The CDR3 totals 14 residues. The CDR3 region is CAISQGTGGREQYF. The CDR3 nucleotides read TGTGCCATCAGTCAGGGGACAGGGGGACGCGAGCAGTACTTC.

The J gene is TRBJ1-2, the V gene TRBV18; D might be TRBD1 (5 bases). CDR1 and CDR2 (germline): KGHSH, LQKENI. V was clipped by 5 bases and J by 8 bases, with 15 bases between them. This CDR3 spans 13 amino acids. CDR3 coding DNA: TGTGCCAGCTCATTCCAGGGATCAGAAGGCTACACCTTC. It yields the protein CASSFQGSEGYTF.

As to this clone: One end of the junction fails to match germline, which may point to a read error. The chain has TRBV7-2 and TRBJ1-5; D call uncertain. The CDR3 has 12 amino acids. Germline lookup yields CDR1 SGHTA and CDR2 FQGNSA. The CDR3, as DNA: TGTGTCAGCAACATTTTAAATCAGCCCCAGCATTTT. Translated: CVSNILNQPQHF. Complete variable domain (other parts from reference TRBV7-2 and TRBJ1-5): GAGVSQSPSNKVTEKGKDVELRCDPISGHTALYWYRQSLGQGLEFLIYFQGNSAPDKSGLPSDRFSAERTGGSVSTLTIQRTQQEDSAVYLCVSNILNQPQHFGDGTRLSIL.

CDR3: CASSSHFRANTEAFF. The CDR3, as DNA: TGTGCCAGCAGCTCCCACTTCAGGGCGAACACTGAAGCTTTCTTT. V is TRBV5-6 and J is TRBJ1-1; tentatively, D is TRBD1 (5 bases). The ends were cut back, 3 bases at V and 1 base at J, with 13 bases in the middle. Germline V gives CDR1 SGHDT, CDR2 YYEEEE. The length of the CDR3 is 15 residues.

The chain is built from TRBV18 and TRBJ1-1, with TRBD1 as a possible D gene (6 bases). The CDR3 is 14 residues long. Trimming removed 3 bases from V and 1 base from J, with 9 bases in between. CDR1 and CDR2 from the germline V gene are KGHSH and LQKENI. CDR3 residues: CASSPGAGNTEAFF. For the CDR3, the DNA is TGTGCCAGCTCACCGGGGGCAGGGAACACTGAAGCTTTCTTT.

The chain has TRBV14 and TRBJ1-4; no firm D call. The V end lost 11 bases, the J end lost 8 bases, and 9 bases lay between the germline ends. Germline V lookup: CDR1 SGHDN, CDR2 FVKESK. The CDR3 contains 10 residues. The CDR3 loop reads CAPDTEKLFF. The CDR3 DNA is TGTGCCCCTGACACCGAAAAACTGTTTTTT.

V gene TRBV12-2 combines with J gene TRBJ2-1; the table gives TRBD2 as D, unverified against the DNA. TRBV12-2 is a recognized pseudogene. The CDR3 is made up of 15 amino acids. CDR3 residues: CASRFALNLENEQFF. The DNA for the CDR3 is TGTGCAAGTCGTTTCGCCCTAAACCTTGAGAATGAGCAGTTCTTC.

The chain is built from TRBV28 and TRBJ2-4; possibly TRBD2 for D (5 bases). The V gene's germline CDR1 is MDHEN and CDR2 SYDVKM. Trimming shortened V by 3 bases and J by 7 bases, and 16 bases separated the two germline ends. CDR3 size: 15 residues. CDR3 protein: CASSFLTGSGNIQYF. CDR3 bases: TGTGCCAGCAGTTTTCTTACGGGATCGGGGAACATTCAGTACTTC.

The V gene is TRBV10-3, the J gene TRBJ1-6; D may be TRBD1 (5 bases). Between the trimmed V and J ends, which lost 4 bases and 5 bases, there was a span of 15 bases. This CDR3 is 16 amino acids long. From germline, CDR1 is ENHRY and CDR2 SYGVKD. CDR3 nucleotides: TGTGCCATCAGTGGGCCCAGCGGGACCAATAATTCACCCCTCCACTTT. Translation gives CAISGPSGTNNSPLHF.

The V and J genes are TRBV19 and TRBJ1-5; the D gene is possibly TRBD1 (5 bases). CDR1 and CDR2 (germline): LNHDA, SQIVND (reference sequence). There are 15 residues in the CDR3. Trimming took 7 bases from V and 5 from J, leaving 18 bases between them. Here the CDR3 reads CASTPTWGGDQPQHF. The CDR3 bases are TGTGCCAGTACCCCGACTTGGGGGGGGGATCAGCCCCAGCATTTT.

The rearrangement joins TRBV4-1 to TRBJ1-5, with 8 bases identical to TRBD1. The CDR3 has 15 amino acids. The V segment lost 2 bases and the J segment 6 bases; nucleotides outside the gene matches: 6. Looked up from germline, CDR1 is MGHRA and CDR2 is YSYEKL. For the CDR3, the DNA is TGCGCCAGCAGCCAACCTGGACAGGGAAGTCAGCCCCAGCATTTT. Translating it yields CASSQPGQGSQPQHF.

This chain links TRBV4-1 with TRBJ1-1, with D hard to call. The germline gives CDR1 MGHRA, CDR2 YSYEKL. V lost 8 bases, J lost 1 base, and 17 bases lay in between. The CDR3 runs to 15 residues. In nucleotides, the CDR3 is TGCGCCAGCCTAAAAGATGGCGGGTCGAACACTGAAGCTTTCTTT. It codes for CASLKDGGSNTEAFF.

V usage is TRBV5-7 and J usage is TRBJ1-5; D is possibly TRBD1 (6 bases). TRBV5-7 counts as an open reading frame of uncertain function. The CDR3 extends over 17 amino acids. V was clipped by 0 bases and J by 3 bases, with 16 bases between them. The chain's CDR3 is CASSLDREITLNQPQHF. The DNA of the CDR3 is TGTGCCAGCAGCTTGGACAGGGAAATCACCCTCAATCAGCCCCAGCATTTT.

The rearrangement links TRBV2 to TRBJ1-1; a possible D gene is TRBD1 (6 bases). The germline V gene has CDR1 SNHLY and CDR2 FYNNEI. Trimming stripped 6 bases from V and 0 bases from J, with 17 bases between. The CDR3 runs 16 residues. The CDR3 loop reads CASRRQEPVMNTEAFF. The CDR3 DNA reads as TGTGCCAGCAGGCGACAGGAGCCCGTCATGAACACTGAAGCTTTCTTT.

This chain connects TRBV5-1 to TRBJ1-4; D is undetermined. This CDR3 is 16 amino acids long. V was shortened by 2 bases and J by 7 bases, with 18 bases between the two germline ends. CDR1 and CDR2 (germline): SGHRS, YFSETQ. CDR3 protein: CASSFNGIQLGEKLFF. CDR3 bases: TGCGCCAGCAGCTTCAACGGGATCCAACTGGGTGAAAAACTGTTTTTT.